The 32 T cell receptor beta chains in this list originate from one sample, sequenced in a study of OX40 agonist ivuxolimab in advanced cancers. The data were produced by immunoSEQ multiplex PCR, yet TCRdb's version contains in-frame clones alone and is incomplete. The sample lists tens of thousands of clones; 85% to 90% were seen once. Sequences were derived from CD4+ or CD8+ T cells sorted from blood, sampled in a trial of the OX40 agonist ivuxolimab. The receptors were sampled from an adult with an advanced solid tumor such as melanoma, head and neck, liver or kidney cancer.

The chain uses TRBV6-5 and TRBJ2-7, with a possible D match to TRBD2 (5 bases). Trimming cost V 5 bases and J 2 bases, with 13 bases left between them. Germline V gene data show CDR1 as MNHEY and CDR2 as SVGAGI. The CDR3 has 14 amino acids. CDR3 amino acids: CASSLSGSPYEQYF. The CDR3 DNA follows: TGTGCCAGCAGTCTCTCGGGGAGCCCCTACGAGCAGTACTTC.

This CDR3 is CASSLAGTGPEQYF. For the CDR3, the DNA is TGTGCCAGCAGTTTAGCCGGGACGGGTCCCGAGCAGTACTTC. This chain links TRBV28 with TRBJ2-7; perhaps D is TRBD1 or TRBD2 (5 bases each). The CDR3 sequence is 14 residues long. Trimming shortened V by 2 bases and J by 6 bases, and 14 bases separated the two germline ends. Germline CDR1 and CDR2: MDHEN and SYDVKM.

Here the CDR3 reads CASSRPVFNTEAFF. CDR3 bases: TGTGCCAGCAGCAGACCGGTTTTCAACACTGAAGCTTTCTTT. This chain connects TRBV21-1 to TRBJ1-1. TRBV21-1 is a pseudogene locus. The CDR3 has 14 residues.

The CDR3 loop is CASTLFGGLDTEAFF. The CDR3 DNA follows: TGTGCCAGTACTTTATTTGGGGGCTTAGACACTGAAGCTTTCTTT. The V call is TRBV19, the J call TRBJ1-1; D possibly corresponds to TRBD1 (6 bases). Germline CDR1 is LNHDA and CDR2 is SQIVND (reference sequence). V was trimmed by 7 bases and J by 3 bases, leaving 18 bases between them. The CDR3 spans 15 residues.

A single count supports this clone. The rearrangement links TRBV9 to TRBJ2-6; D not certain. The CDR3 has 22 amino acids. Between the trimmed V and J ends, which lost 4 bases and 0 bases, there was a span of 29 bases. Germline loops: CDR1 SGDLS, CDR2 YYNGEE. CDR3 coding DNA: TGTGCCAGCAGCACCAATACGGGCCAGGACCGCGCGCTGGGCTCTGGGGCCAACGTCCTGACTTTC. Its protein is CASSTNTGQDRALGSGANVLTF. Together with reference TRBV9 and TRBJ2-6, the CDR3 gives the full variable domain: DSGVTQTPKHLITATGQRVTLRCSPRSGDLSVYWYQQSLDQGLQFLIQYYNGEERAKGNILERFSAQQFPDLHSELNLSSLELGDSALYFCASSTNTGQDRALGSGANVLTFGAGSRLTVL.

This sequence joins TRBV7-9 and TRBJ2-2; D might be TRBD2 (5 bases). The V and J ends lost 0 bases and 0 bases respectively, with 11 bases between them. The V gene's germline CDR1 is SEHNR and CDR2 FQNEAQ (reference sequence). The CDR3 has 17 amino acids. This CDR3 reads CASSLAPGIPNTGELFF. In DNA form, the CDR3 reads TGTGCCAGCAGCTTAGCCCCGGGGATCCCGAACACCGGGGAGCTGTTTTTT. Variable domain in full (rest from reference TRBV7-9 and TRBJ2-2): DTGVSQNPRHKITKRGQNVTFRCDPISEHNRLYWYRQTLGQGPEFLTYFQNEAQLEKSRLLSDRFSAERPKGSFSTLEIQRTEQGDSAMYLCASSLAPGIPNTGELFFGEGSRLTVL.

The chain combines TRBV27 with TRBJ2-7; a weak D match, TRBD2 (5 bases). V shed 4 bases and J shed 3 bases, with 13 bases lying between them. CDR3 size: 14 residues. CDR1 MNHEY and CDR2 SMNVEV come from the germline V gene (reference sequence). In nucleotides, the CDR3 is TGTGCCAGCAGTTACACCGGGAACCTCTACGAGCAGTACTTC. It is translated as CASSYTGNLYEQYF.

The chain employs TRBV4-3 and TRBJ2-2; possibly TRBD1 for D (6 bases). The CDR3 has 16 residues. Germline CDR1 is LGHNA and CDR2 is YSLEER. With 0 bases removed from V and 7 bases from J, the gap between germline ends came to 15 bases. CDR3 amino acids: CASSQDQIGGNGELFF. The CDR3 DNA sequence: TGCGCCAGCAGCCAAGATCAGATAGGGGGTAACGGGGAGCTGTTTTTT.

This chain joins TRBV7-9 and TRBJ2-7; possible D gene TRBD2, 7 bases. This CDR3 has 16 residues. V lost 5 bases to trimming and J lost 0 bases, with 17 bases between them. Per the germline V gene, CDR1 is SEHNR and CDR2 is FQNEAQ (reference sequence). As DNA, the CDR3 is TGTGCCAGCAGCCACGGGGGGCTCCAGAGCTCCTACGAGCAGTACTTC. Its protein product is CASSHGGLQSSYEQYF.

The chain employs TRBV27 and TRBJ2-2; D not certain. CDR1 MNHEY and CDR2 SMNVEV come from the germline V gene (reference sequence). There are 14 residues in the CDR3. V dropped 1 base and J dropped 7 bases, with 10 bases sitting between them. CDR3 coding DNA: TGTGCCAGCAGTTTATTCTCCTATGTCGGGGAGCTGTTTTTT. Its translation is CASSLFSYVGELFF.

V gene TRBV7-9 combines with J gene TRBJ1-5; 12 nucleotides line up with TRBD1. The ends lost 5 bases at V and 2 bases at J; junction bases unmatched: 10. Germline loops: CDR1 SEHNR, CDR2 FQNEAQ (reference sequence). CDR3 length: 18 amino acids. The CDR3 region has the DNA TGTGCCAGCAGCACCGGGGACAGGGGGCATGAGGGCAATCAGCCCCAGCATTTT. This gives the protein CASSTGDRGHEGNQPQHF.

The rearrangement joins TRBV18 to TRBJ2-4, with 10 bases lining up with TRBD2. Germline CDR1 reads KGHSH; CDR2 reads LQKENI. J was trimmed by 1 base and V by 6 bases; bases with no gene match: 9. The CDR3 is 17 residues long. The CDR3 spells CASSLAGEYLAKNIQYF. For the CDR3, the DNA is TGTGCCAGCTCTCTAGCGGGGGAGTATCTGGCCAAAAACATTCAGTACTTC.

The chain links TRBV6-5 to TRBJ1-1; D unresolved. The ends were cut back, 6 bases at V and 2 bases at J, with 13 bases in the middle. The germline CDR1 and CDR2 sequences are MNHEY and SVGAGI. The length of the CDR3 is 14 residues. The CDR3 DNA is TGTGCCAGCAGGCCAGGTGTGAGAAACACTGAAGCTTTCTTT. Translation: CASRPGVRNTEAFF.

The chain recombines TRBV19 with TRBJ1-5, with D maybe TRBD1 (5 bases). This CDR3 has 17 amino acids. Per germline, CDR1 LNHDA and CDR2 SQIVND (reference sequence). Trimming shortened V by 4 bases and J by 1 base, and 17 bases separated the two germline ends. The CDR3 DNA is TGTGCCAGTAGTACAGAGGCGGGGGACTGGAGCAATCAGCCCCAGCATTTT. Translation: CASSTEAGDWSNQPQHF. Using reference TRBV19 and TRBJ1-5 for the parts outside the CDR3, the full variable domain is DGGITQSPKYLFRKEGQNVTLSCEQNLNHDAMYWYRQDPGQGLRLIYYSQIVNDFQKGDIAEGYSVSREKKESFPLTVTSAQKNPTAFYLCASSTEAGDWSNQPQHFGDGTRLSIL.

The V and J genes are TRBV2 and TRBJ2-3, with TRBD2 matching over 10 bases. The CDR3 runs 15 residues. The ends lost 4 bases at V and 4 bases at J; junction bases unmatched: 5. Germline V gene data show CDR1 as SNHLY and CDR2 as FYNNEI. CDR3 loop: CASSASGGAPDTQYF. The CDR3 DNA reads TGTGCCAGCAGTGCCAGCGGGGGGGCGCCAGATACGCAGTATTTT.

The chain carries TRBV7-9 and TRBJ2-7, with D maybe TRBD1 (6 bases). In germline, CDR1 is SEHNR, CDR2 FQNEAQ (reference sequence). The CDR3 is 15 residues long. Trimming pared 1 base from V and 4 bases from J, leaving 14 bases between. The CDR3 protein is CASSLVDRPSYEQYF. CDR3 DNA: TGTGCCAGCAGCTTAGTCGACAGGCCCTCGTACGAGCAGTACTTC.

This chain connects TRBV27 to TRBJ2-7; D is perhaps TRBD2 (6 bases). The CDR3 loop spans 15 amino acids. V lost 5 bases to trimming and J lost 5 bases, with 19 bases between them. The germline V gene has CDR1 MNHEY and CDR2 SMNVEV (reference sequence). CDR3 bases: TGTGCCAGCAGTGTAACGGGACTCCCTTGGGACGAGCAGTACTTC. Translated: CASSVTGLPWDEQYF.

V usage is TRBV11-2 and J usage is TRBJ2-3; D ambiguous. CDR3 length: 12 residues. The V end lost 1 base, the J end lost 7 bases, and 6 bases lay between the germline ends. Germline CDR1 SGHAT, CDR2 FQNNGV. CDR3 protein: CASSLGVNTQYF. The CDR3 coding sequence is TGTGCCAGCAGCTTAGGAGTAAATACGCAGTATTTT. Using reference TRBV11-2 and TRBJ2-3 for the parts outside the CDR3, the full variable domain is EAGVAQSPRYKIIEKRQSVAFWCNPISGHATLYWYQQILGQGPKLLIQFQNNGVVDDSQLPKDRFSAERLKGVDSTLKIQPAKLEDSAVYLCASSLGVNTQYFGPGTRLTVL.

V usage is TRBV27 and J usage is TRBJ1-5; no firm D call. Between the trimmed V and J ends, which lost 2 bases and 5 bases, there was a span of 10 bases. The germline V gene encodes CDR1 MNHEY and CDR2 SMNVEV (reference sequence). This CDR3 contains 14 residues. The CDR3 is CASSLIGGDQPQHF. CDR3 bases: TGTGCCAGCAGTTTAATAGGAGGAGATCAGCCCCAGCATTTT.

This clone was counted a single time. The chain couples TRBV7-6 to TRBJ2-4, with D possibly being TRBD1 or TRBD2 (5 bases each). The CDR3 has 15 amino acids. Germline CDR1 SGHVS, CDR2 FNYEAQ. Trimming shortened V by 4 bases and J by 7 bases, and 17 bases separated the two germline ends. This CDR3 reads CASSSDGTVSNIQYF. In DNA, the CDR3 is TGTGCCAGCAGCTCGGACGGGACGGTTAGCAACATTCAGTACTTC.

This clone was counted a single time. The chain is built from TRBV25-1 and TRBJ2-1, with D hard to call. V lost 1 base to trimming and J lost 6 bases, with 10 bases between them. The CDR3 is 14 residues long. The germline V gene has CDR1 MGHDK and CDR2 SYGVNS. DNA of the CDR3: TGTGCCAGCAGTGAATTTGAGGATAGCAATGAGCAGTTCTTC. This translates into CASSEFEDSNEQFF. The full variable domain, its missing parts supplied by reference TRBV25-1 and TRBJ2-1, is EADIYQTPRYLVIGTGKKITLECSQTMGHDKMYWYQQDPGMELHLIHYSYGVNSTEKGDLSSESTVSRIRTEHFPLTLESARPSHTSQYLCASSEFEDSNEQFFGPGTRLTVL.

CDR3 DNA: TGTGCCAGCAGTTACGAGGGCGGTAGCAATTCACCCCTCCACTTT. Its translation: CASSYEGGSNSPLHF. The rearrangement links TRBV6-5 to TRBJ1-6; D gene uncertain. The CDR3 runs 15 residues. Germline V gene lookup returns CDR1 MNHEY and CDR2 SVGAGI. V was trimmed by 2 bases and J by 7 bases, leaving 12 bases between them.

J is TRBJ2-5 and V is TRBV23-1; D may be TRBD1 (7 bases). Gene TRBJ2-7 matches the end of the DNA better, so the J call may be wrong. TRBV23-1 is an ORF, and what it does is uncertain. This CDR3 is 16 amino acids long. CDR3 in DNA: TGCGCCAGCAGTCAGATCCACAGGGGAGGAGGCTACGAGCAGTACTTC. This translates into CASSQIHRGGGYEQYF.

This sequence joins TRBV14 and TRBJ2-7, with 10 nucleotides matching TRBD1. Per germline, CDR1 SGHDN and CDR2 FVKESK. V lost 1 base, J lost 7 bases, and 7 bases stayed unmatched. The CDR3 loop spans 15 amino acids. The CDR3 is CASSQGTGGNGEQYF. DNA of the CDR3: TGTGCCAGCAGCCAAGGGACAGGGGGAAATGGGGAGCAGTACTTC.

The CDR3 is CASSPRLISTNYSNQPQHF. The DNA of the CDR3 is TGTGCCAGCAGCCCCCGTTTGATATCGACGAATTATAGCAATCAGCCCCAGCATTTT. The chain combines TRBV9 with TRBJ1-5; no reliable D call. This CDR3 is 19 amino acids long. V lost 4 bases, J lost 0 bases, and 23 bases lay in between. From germline, CDR1 is SGDLS and CDR2 YYNGEE.

This chain uses TRBV5-1 with TRBJ2-1; possibly TRBD2 for D (6 bases). Trimming left V 9 bases short and J 0 bases short, with 10 bases between. Per germline, CDR1 SGHRS and CDR2 YFSETQ. The CDR3 contains 13 residues. The DNA of the CDR3 is TGCGCCACCCGGGAGACCTCCTACAATGAGCAGTTCTTC. Translating it yields CATRETSYNEQFF.

This chain uses TRBV7-9 with TRBJ1-1; D perhaps matches TRBD1 (6 bases). The CDR3 extends over 13 amino acids. V lost 4 bases and J 4 bases, leaving 10 bases between the germline ends. Germline assignment: CDR1 SEHNR and CDR2 FQNEAQ (reference sequence). CDR3 in DNA: TGTGCCAGCAGCTCCGAGGGGGTCACTGAAGCTTTCTTT. This encodes CASSSEGVTEAFF.

The chain carries TRBV25-1 and TRBJ1-1; the D is unclear. Germline assignment: CDR1 MGHDK and CDR2 SYGVNS. CDR3 length: 14 residues. Trimming left V 4 bases short and J 0 bases short, with 9 bases between. The CDR3 DNA sequence: TGTGCCAGCAGTGGCAGTAACATGAACACTGAAGCTTTCTTT. This codes for CASSGSNMNTEAFF.

The V and J genes are TRBV27 and TRBJ1-5; weak D call: TRBD1 (5 bases). The CDR3 consists of 12 residues. The V gene's germline CDR1 is MNHEY and CDR2 SMNVEV (reference sequence). V lost 3 bases and J lost 7, with 7 bases in between. The CDR3 loop reads CASSFGGQPQHF. The DNA of the CDR3 is TGTGCCAGCAGTTTTGGGGGGCAGCCCCAGCATTTT.

The CDR3 loop is CASSYTFRGEGYEQYF. The CDR3 nucleotides are TGCGCCAGCAGCTATACTTTCAGGGGGGAAGGGTACGAGCAGTACTTC. The chain combines TRBV4-1 with TRBJ2-7; TRBD1 might be the D (7 bases). The CDR3 is 16 residues long. Trimming took off 5 bases at V and 4 bases at J, with 21 bases between the two ends. Germline CDR1 reads MGHRA; CDR2 reads YSYEKL.

The CDR3 spells CASSKGEDLNTEAFF. DNA of the CDR3: TGTGCCAGTAGTAAGGGCGAAGATCTGAACACTGAAGCTTTCTTT. The V call is TRBV19, the J call TRBJ1-1; no definite D call. CDR1 is LNHDA and CDR2 is SQIVND in the germline V gene (reference sequence). Deletions cut 4 bases from V and 0 bases from J, with 12 bases between. The CDR3 consists of 15 residues.

The chain uses TRBV7-9 and TRBJ2-2, with TRBD2 matching over 14 bases. CDR1 SEHNR and CDR2 FQNEAQ come from the germline V gene (reference sequence). The junction had 4 bases not matched to a gene; V was cut back by 5 bases and J by 5 bases. This CDR3 comprises 16 residues. The CDR3 spells CASSAGLAGATGELFF. The CDR3 DNA reads TGTGCCAGCAGCGCGGGACTAGCGGGAGCGACCGGGGAGCTGTTTTTT.